This record covers a single TCR beta chain. Its antigen is not yet known. No quality values exist for individual bases; no much larger clone is one base distant. Using the deep immunoSEQ assay, TCR CDR3 regions were amplified from genomic DNA by multiplex PCR. Extracted genomic DNA from each cell subset was distributed evenly across all wells of several immunoSEQ 96-well plates, and each plate was treated as a replicate. Each replicate PCR for sorted subsets received about 200 ng genomic DNA, equal to about 30,000 T cell genomes. Purified libraries were quantified with a Qubit 3.0 fluorometer, sized on a Bioanalyzer 2100, and re-quantified with the KAPA Library Quantification kit. Every immunoSEQ 96-well plate was sequenced on a separate single-read 150-cycle Illumina NextSeq 550 flow cell. The original methods were these. Because only junctional sequences without quality scores were contained in the immunoSEQ output, filtering matching that applied to full-length reads could not be performed. Sequences were annotated with PyIR, a Python wrapper for IgBLAST v1.9, and V/J genes and CDR3 were assigned using IMGT germline references. Reads were removed for weak V/J assignments (E-value above 1e-6), missing CDR3, stop codons, out-of-frame junctions, or ambiguous translated residues. A V3J clonotype was defined by an identical inferred V gene, J gene, and CDR3 amino acid sequence. Percentage overlap between repertoires was calculated by dividing the number of shared unique clonotypes by the size of the smaller repertoire. Repertoire richness was assessed with RTK rarefaction, the Chao1 estimator, and Recon v2.1 estimates of unobserved clonotypes. OLGA was used to compute generation probabilities for all TCRbeta clonotypes that the gDNA method yielded from a handful of donors. This is the immuneACCESS table as TCRdb keeps it, with only in-frame sequences that have V and J called. A part of the clones is gone; compared with another copy, unresolved V genes explain less than half, and the rest is unexplained. The V and J calls and clone size come from that table; D and trimming were worked out from the DNA. This sample comprises over 950,000 clones, 60% to 80% of them detected only once. Jointly, the top ten make up more than 0.85% of the sample.

The sample is drawn from a study of shared clonotypes between healthy human individuals (dated by TCRdb to about 2020). Regarding the complete study: A few men and a couple of women, aged 18 to 49 years, made up the cohort. For each donor, CD4 naive and CD4 memory were each given three plates, CD8 naive was given two plates, and CD8 memory was given one plate. To estimate repertoire size and how much clonotypes are shared between individuals, the study performed deep sequencing of blood TCR repertoires from a handful of healthy adults. Different laboratories and diverse techniques were used to prepare libraries and sequence TCR repertoires, to increase sequencing depth and limit assay-specific biases. Each donor's leukapheresis produced roughly between roughly 0.85 and 10 billion PBMCs. The full study reports these points: Incomplete sequencing was indicated by rarefaction of sorted-subset datasets, despite the large sequencing depth. Compared with non-shared clonotypes, clonotypes shared by all four sorted-subset donors had higher generation probabilities. Naive subsets generally had larger estimated clonotype richness than memory subsets. Sampling was restricted to blood, and TCR repertoires in tissues likely differ from the TCR repertoires found in blood. Pairwise subsampling indicated that sequencing depth was expected to affect the degree of clonotype sharing among donors. Because the study included a small number of donors, the genetic and exposure-history diversity represented was limited. Sharing across several donors was observed for about 5% of naive CD4, under 4% of naive CD8, over 2% of memory CD4, and roughly 0.4% of memory CD8 clonotypes.

The donors were healthy, HIV-negative adults with no recently reported acute infections or vaccinations. All donors were Caucasian adults living in Nashville, Tennessee, USA. CD4+ T cells were enriched through magnetic negative selection, after which naive cells were positively selected on CD45RA and the remaining negative fraction served as the memory subset. After blood collection by leukapheresis, PBMCs were isolated using Ficoll-Histopaque density gradient centrifugation and then cryopreserved in the vapor phase of liquid nitrogen. Analytical flow cytometry was used to check the purity and quantity of each magnetically sorted T cell population. Genomic DNA was isolated from every sorted fraction and measured by UV absorbance on a Nanodrop 2000c. This TCR derives from a man younger than 35 in good health. Some clones in this sample may be carry-over from other donors' samples. The sample consisted of memory CD4+ T cells from PBMCs. Reading the label with the study, this specimen's cell subset or site is: CD45RA-negative fraction.

The CDR3: CASKSAQGYEQYF. The bases read TGTGCCAGCAAGAGTGCACAAGGCTACGAGCAGTACTTC. Here the chain combines TRBV27 and TRBJ2-7; no confident D gene assignment can be made. V and J lose 7 bases and 3 bases, and a span of 13 bases separates them. Via the germline V gene (reference sequence), CDR1 is MNHEY and CDR2 SMNVEV. The cysteine opens and the phenylalanine closes a CDR3 of 13 amino acids. Here the CDR3 DNA is all that survives: 39 bases in frame from base 1.